This T cell receptor beta chain emerged from a study of T cell responses to AZD1222 COVID-19 vaccine (dated by TCRdb to the early 2020s). The study in broad terms: Because spike-specific TCR depth and breadth did not differ between the two schedules, AZD1222 recipients who got a second dose at roughly 4 weeks were pooled with those who got a second dose at roughly 12 weeks. TCR sequencing was performed for 233 trial participants, of whom around 210 were given two doses of AZD1222 and around 26 were given two doses of MenACWY control vaccine. Enrollment into the trials was organized by age into subgroups of 18-55, 56-69 and 70-plus years, and those subgroups contained roughly 150, 30 and 60 TCR-sequenced participants, respectively.

As concerns this clone: Its cognate antigen has yet to be identified. Base qualities are not at hand, and no much larger clone is one base apart.

Results and caveats for the whole study, not just this receptor: Because no day 14 peak-response samples were available, repertoires were characterized only after the peak T cell response. Nearly half of unique spike-specific TCRs reportedly recognized epitopes outside regions mutated in the B.1.351 and B.1.1.7 variants. In the small 56-69-year group, the increase in depth fell short of significance, most likely because of low power. Conclusions about previously exposed vaccinees are limited, since just five or six AZD1222 recipients were seropositive for SARS-CoV-2 at baseline. Most participants were white British and females outnumbered males, and the authors suggested that clonal diversity may have been underestimated. Vaccine-associated CD4 TCRs spanned the whole spike protein, with dominant responses in regions 160-218 and 743-854. A significant rise in spike-specific TCR breadth and depth was observed after two AZD1222 doses relative to day 0 and relative to MenACWY recipients.

The time point label for this specimen denotes: baseline before first vaccination. The vaccinee samples were drawn from two UK trials, COV001 and COV002, one of which was a single-blind randomized controlled phase 2/3 trial testing AZD1222 (ChAdOx1 nCoV-19) in healthy adults. For TCRbeta chain sequencing, PBMC samples from trial participants were taken at day 0 and at day 28 after the second dose. The CDR3 regions of human TCRbeta chains were analyzed by immunosequencing. As for how the authors treated the data: TCRs in the repertoires were compared against a reference library of SARS-CoV-2-specific TCRs that had been generated with the MIRA antigen-specificity platform. Breadth was defined as the fraction of unique TCRs that were SARS-CoV-2-associated. Depth was defined as the fraction of total T cells that were SARS-CoV-2-associated. Each spike-specific TCR was assigned to its reactive spike region and to a CD4 or CD8 class using the MIRA data. Log10-transformed breadth and depth values were compared by one-way ANOVA with Sidak's multiple comparisons tests. Here the immuneACCESS table is served through TCRdb, limited to in-frame sequences with V and J called. Missing clones are a known gap in these copies; in checked studies unresolved V genes cover under half, and the rest lacks a known reason. The V and J calls and clone size were taken over from that table, and D and trimming were inferred from the DNA. The sample table contains roughly 140,000 clones; only one count was recorded for approximately 90% of them. The ten top clones hold around 3.5% of the sample.

The CDR3 runs 16 residues from the cysteine to the phenylalanine. CDR3 DNA is the only sequence kept; it has 48 bases, read in frame from the first base. The germline V gene encodes CDR1 LNHDA and CDR2 SQIVND (reference sequence). V is cut by 5 bases and J by 0 bases, and the space between the germline ends is 14 bases. Sequenced material: peripheral blood, taken on day 0 of AZD1222 vaccination. The rearrangement combines TRBV19 with TRBJ1-3; the D gene identity is not certain. This clonotype was obtained from an adult in good health. CDR3 protein: CASSGERADSGNTIYF. The bases are TGTGCCAGTAGTGGGGAGAGGGCAGACTCTGGAAACACCATATATTTT.